This T cell receptor (beta chain) was observed in a study of cytomegalovirus exposure and HLA in healthy donors. General observations from the study: The majority of CMV-associated TCR beta chains were reported as apparently HLA-restricted in a later analysis.

As regards this clone: Its antigen is undetermined.

The PCR had 60 Vbeta and 13 Jbeta primers. The assay was immunoSEQ multiplex PCR, and TCRdb's table has in-frame clones only and misses some. Of under 75,000 clones in the sample, 86% were seen once. V was pared by 0 bases and J by 8 bases, with 2 bases of the junction left unmatched. Per germline, CDR1 SGDLS and CDR2 YYNGEE. The CDR3 extends over 13 amino acids. The source of this sequence is a woman between 25 and 40 years old in good health and CMV-seronegative. The sample comprised PBMCs. V and J are TRBV9 and TRBJ2-4, with 7 positions matching TRBD1. CDR3 in DNA: TGTGCCAGCAGCGTAGACAGGGGCGACATTCAGTACTTC. Translating gives CASSVDRGDIQYF.